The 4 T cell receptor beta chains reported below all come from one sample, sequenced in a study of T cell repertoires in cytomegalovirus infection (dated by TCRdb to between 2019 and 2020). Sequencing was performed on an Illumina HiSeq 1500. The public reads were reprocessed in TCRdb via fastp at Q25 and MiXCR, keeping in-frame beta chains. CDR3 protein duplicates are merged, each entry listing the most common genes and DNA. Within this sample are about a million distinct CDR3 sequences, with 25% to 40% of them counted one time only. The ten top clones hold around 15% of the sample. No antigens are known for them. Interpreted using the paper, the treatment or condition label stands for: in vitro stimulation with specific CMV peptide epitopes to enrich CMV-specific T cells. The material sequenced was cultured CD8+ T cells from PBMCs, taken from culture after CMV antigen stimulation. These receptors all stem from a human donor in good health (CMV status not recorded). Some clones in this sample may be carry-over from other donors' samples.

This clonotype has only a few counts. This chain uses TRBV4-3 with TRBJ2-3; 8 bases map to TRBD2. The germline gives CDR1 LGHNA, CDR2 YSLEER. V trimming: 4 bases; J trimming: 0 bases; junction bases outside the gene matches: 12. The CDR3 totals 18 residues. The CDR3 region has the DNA TGCGCCAGCAGCCCGGGACTAGGAAGGGGAGCTAGCACAGATACGCAGTATTTT. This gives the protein CASSPGLGRGASTDTQYF.

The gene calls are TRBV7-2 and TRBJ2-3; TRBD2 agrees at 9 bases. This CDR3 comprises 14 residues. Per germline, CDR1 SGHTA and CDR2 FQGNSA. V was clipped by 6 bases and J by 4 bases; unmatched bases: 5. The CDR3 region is CASRDSGGPDTQYF. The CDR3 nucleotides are TGTGCCAGCAGGGATAGCGGGGGTCCAGATACGCAGTATTTT.

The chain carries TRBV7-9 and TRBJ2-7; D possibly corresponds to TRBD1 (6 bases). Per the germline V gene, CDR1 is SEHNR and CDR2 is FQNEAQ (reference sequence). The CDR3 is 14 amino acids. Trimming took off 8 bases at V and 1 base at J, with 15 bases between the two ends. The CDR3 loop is CASGRTVASYEQYF. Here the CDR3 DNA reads TGTGCCAGCGGAAGGACAGTGGCTTCCTACGAGCAGTACTTC.

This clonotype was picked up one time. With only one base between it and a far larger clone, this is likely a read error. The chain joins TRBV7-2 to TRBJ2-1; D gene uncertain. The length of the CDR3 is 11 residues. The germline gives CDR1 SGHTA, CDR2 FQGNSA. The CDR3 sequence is CANSLGYEQFF. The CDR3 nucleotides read TGTGCCAACAGCTTAGGGTATGAGCAGTTCTTC.